This T cell receptor (beta chain) was sequenced in a study of CD8 T cells in ankylosing spondylitis. Regarding the study as a whole: Within ankylosing spondylitis blood, a TCR beta motif made up of roughly eight highly homologous variants appeared to be characteristic.

This CDR3 is 13 amino acids long. The V end lost 1 base, the J end lost 6 bases, and 9 bases lay between the germline ends. Germline V gene data show CDR1 as SEHNR and CDR2 as FQNEAQ (reference sequence). It was by quantitative 5'-RACE with molecular barcodes that TCR beta libraries were made. TCRdb re-called the 5' RACE reads through MiXCR, storing one row per CDR3 protein. Of fewer than 550,000 distinct CDR3 sequences listed, 5.3% are singletons. This clonotype was found many times. Its antigen is unknown. This TCR came from a male donor with ankylosing spondylitis. The chain employs TRBV7-9 and TRBJ1-2; D not certain. Sequenced input: blood, either unsorted or a sorted T cell fraction (not recorded which). The CDR3 loop reads CASSLGAGNGYTF. The CDR3 nucleotides are TGTGCCAGCAGCTTAGGTGCGGGGAATGGCTACACCTTC.